The clone carrying this TCR beta chain has only a few counts. Its target is unknown. The entirety of the isolated RNA underwent reverse transcription, so expressed TCRB transcripts were sequenced. Method: immunoSEQ multiplex PCR; TCRdb's copy keeps in-frame clones and lacks some. The profile shows about 180,000 clones, less than 9.5% of them singletons. This entry comes from a study of beta chain features in type 1 diabetes. For the study at large: Healthy donors and patients showed comparable age, gender and cell yields.

Study-level findings and limits: Among patients with Type 1 diabetes, TCRB CDR3s were moderately but significantly shorter in every one of the four CD4+ subsets. For type 1 diabetes patients, VDJ junctions showed fewer insertions and more deletions. HLA influence on TCRB rearrangement stayed unresolved here. Across patients, naive, central memory and Treg TCRB repertoires exhibited apparently greater similarity than was observed across healthy donors.

Germline loops: CDR1 KGHSY, CDR2 FQNENV. V lost 1 base and J 7 bases, leaving 10 bases between the germline ends. The length of the CDR3 is 14 residues. Sequencing was performed on central memory CD4+ T cells from blood. The TCR originated in a woman aged 40 to 50 with type 1 diabetes. The rearrangement links TRBV16 to TRBJ2-2; D unclear. CDR3 coding DNA: TGTGCCAGCAGCCAATTGAGCGATGGCGGGGAGCTGTTTTTT. Translating gives CASSQLSDGGELFF.